This T cell receptor beta chain was observed in a study of T cells in Graves' hyperthyroidism and ophthalmopathy. Study-wide findings and caveats: Most thyroid-expanded clonotypes above 0.001 were also found in blood.

This clonotype was counted at least ten times. What it recognizes is unknown. The CDR3 is 13 amino acids. The V gene lost 5 bases and the J gene lost 0 bases, with 7 bases spanning the gap. Germline loops: CDR1 MNHNY, CDR2 SVGAGI (reference sequence). RNA transcripts provided the source from which TCR beta CDR3 regions were amplified. When the TCR CDR3 underwent first-round RT-PCR, the HTBI primer set was used. TCRdb re-called the multiplex PCR reads with MiXCR, one entry per CDR3 protein. The sample has approximately 58,000 distinct CDR3 sequences, about 50% seen once; the top ten hold 9.5% to 15%. This chain joins TRBV6-6 and TRBJ1-1; D gene ambiguous. Sequencing was performed on blood. This clonotype was sampled from a woman aged 25-40 years with Graves' ophthalmopathy. DNA for the CDR3: TGTGCCAGCAGTCCTACTATGAACACTGAAGCTTTCTTT. It translates to CASSPTMNTEAFF.